These 5 T cell receptor beta chains originate from one sample sequenced in a study of CD8 T cells in ankylosing spondylitis. General observations from the study: It appeared that ankylosing spondylitis blood was characterized by a TCR beta motif of several highly homologous variants.

A single record per CDR3 protein comes from TCRdb applying MiXCR to the 5' RACE reads. This sample has 800,000 to 900,000 distinct CDR3 sequences, with approximately 10% found just once. Their antigens remain unidentified. The sequenced material came from blood, either unsorted or a sorted T cell fraction (not recorded which). The receptors derive from a male donor with ankylosing spondylitis.

In this sample, this clonotype turned up many times. The chain employs TRBV20-1 and TRBJ1-2; TRBD1 is a possible D gene (5 bases). Germline CDR1 is DFQATT and CDR2 is SNEGSKA (reference sequence). V was clipped by 5 bases and J by 8 bases, with 18 bases between them. CDR3 length equals 13 residues. This CDR3 is CSAPKDIADGYTF. The CDR3 DNA reads TGCAGTGCTCCCAAGGACATAGCCGACGGCTACACCTTC.

This clonotype was counted only a few times. The chain carries TRBV9 and TRBJ1-6; D is perhaps TRBD1 (6 bases). V lost 4 bases and J 10 bases, leaving 18 bases between the germline ends. Looked up from germline, CDR1 is SGDLS and CDR2 is YYNGEE. The CDR3 totals 15 residues. DNA of the CDR3: TGTGCCAGCAGCATCATGGGGGCGCTTGGATCACCCCTCCACTTT. The encoded protein is CASSIMGALGSPLHF.

This clonotype was seen a handful of times. The V and J genes are TRBV20-1 and TRBJ2-7, with D uncertain. The CDR3 extends over 14 amino acids. Trimming cost V 4 bases and J 0 bases, with 13 bases left between them. CDR1 DFQATT and CDR2 SNEGSKA come from the germline V gene (reference sequence). The CDR3 is CSATPTVSSYEQYF. CDR3 DNA: TGCAGTGCTACGCCGACGGTGAGCTCCTACGAGCAGTACTTC.

This clonotype was detected many times. The rearrangement joins TRBV27 to TRBJ2-1; 13 bases are a match to TRBD2. The CDR3 is 16 amino acids. Germline trimming cut 6 bases from V and 4 bases from J; bases unmatched to any gene: 6. Looked up from germline, CDR1 is MNHEY and CDR2 is SMNVEV (reference sequence). The CDR3 region is CASSGLAGVGYNEQFF. The CDR3 DNA sequence: TGTGCCAGCAGCGGACTAGCGGGAGTGGGGTACAATGAGCAGTTCTTC.

At least ten counts were recorded for this clonotype. The genes are TRBV7-9 and TRBJ1-5; possible D gene TRBD1, 6 bases. Germline V gene lookup returns CDR1 SEHNR and CDR2 FQNEAQ (reference sequence). The CDR3 sequence is 14 residues long. V shed 3 bases and J shed 1 base, with 7 bases lying between them. CDR3 DNA sequence: TGTGCCAGCAGCTTCCAGGGGAGCAATCAGCCCCAGCATTTT. Its protein product is CASSFQGSNQPQHF.